The present TCR beta chain was sequenced within a study of Graves' ophthalmopathy and Graves' hyperthyroidism. The study, taken as a whole, reports: Blood also contained most of the expanded thyroid clonotypes above 0.001 frequency.

Patients newly diagnosed with hyperthyroidism, under 2 months' duration, were aged 18 to 65, the study reports. Germline trimming cut 7 bases from V and 0 bases from J; bases unmatched to any gene: 8. Germline values: CDR1 SQVTM, CDR2 ANQGSEA. This CDR3 spans 16 amino acids. Investigators amplified TCR beta CDR3 regions from RNA transcripts. RT-PCR in the first round used HTBI primers; a second-round multiplex PCR followed. One entry per CDR3 protein, called by TCRdb with MiXCR from the multiplex PCR reads. The sample contains 500,000 to 700,000 distinct CDR3 sequences, 39% of which appear only once. Details on this clonotype: What it binds is unknown.

This receptor was obtained from an adult man with Graves' hyperthyroidism. The chain links TRBV29-1 to TRBJ2-5; TRBD2 aligns across 13 bases. Sequenced: peripheral blood or thyroid tissue (not recorded which). CDR3 sequence reads: CSASGTSGAHQETQYF. Here the CDR3 DNA reads TGCAGCGCATCCGGGACTAGCGGGGCCCACCAAGAGACCCAGTACTTC.